Given below is one TCR beta chain in context. This sample was included in a study of blood T cell repertoires in COVID-19. Whole-study context: Samples of COVID-19 (acute and convalescent) were obtained from the United States, Italy and Spain.

Trimming at V came to 3 bases and at J to 4 bases, leaving 6 bases not matched to a gene. Germline loops: CDR1 DFQATT, CDR2 SNEGSKA (reference sequence). CDR3 size: 16 residues. Only in-frame clones appear in the TCRdb table, and some are missing; sequencing was by immunoSEQ multiplex PCR. The sample lists about 81,000 clones, roughly four fifths occurring once. Input material: peripheral blood. The rearrangement links TRBV20-1 to TRBJ2-5; 15 bases are a match to TRBD2. This TCR derives from a human donor in a cohort sampled during active COVID-19. The DNA for the CDR3 is TGCAGTGCTAGTTGGGGGACTAGCGGGGGGCCAGAGACCCAGTACTTC. It codes for CSASWGTSGGPETQYF.